These 3 T cell receptor beta chains were all obtained from the same sample, sequenced in a study of blood T cell repertoires in COVID-19 (dated by TCRdb to between 2020 and 2021). Receptor amplification or capture employed the immunoSEQ multiplex PCR assay. What TCRdb holds here is the immuneACCESS table cut down to in-frame rearrangements. Part of the clones is not present; checked against another copy, under half of the missing clones reflect an unresolved V gene, and the others are unexplained. The sample records a few hundred thousand clones, around 81% of which are singletons. About 15% of the sample comes from the top ten. Material for sequencing was peripheral blood. These TCRs come from a person between 65 and 79 years old with COVID-19, enrolled during active disease.

The chain uses TRBV4-3 and TRBJ2-5, with TRBD1 matching 8 bases. The germline V gene has CDR1 LGHNA and CDR2 YSLEER. Unmatched junction bases numbered 5, after V lost 3 bases and J lost 5 bases. The CDR3 has 14 amino acids. DNA of the CDR3: TGCGCCAGCAGCCAGACCACAGGGGGGGAGACCCAGTACTTC. This encodes CASSQTTGGETQYF.

This clone was observed once. The chain uses TRBV27 and TRBJ2-1; D perhaps matches TRBD2 (6 bases). Trimming removed 6 bases from V and 3 bases from J, with 12 bases in between. Germline values: CDR1 MNHEY, CDR2 SMNVEV (reference sequence). CDR3 length: 14 amino acids. This CDR3 is CASRWGGNYNEQFF. In DNA form, the CDR3 reads TGTGCCAGCAGGTGGGGCGGGAACTACAATGAGCAGTTCTTC.

The chain recombines TRBV27 with TRBJ2-7, with a possible D match to TRBD1 (5 bases). CDR3 length equals 16 residues. Germline V gene sequence: CDR1 MNHEY, CDR2 SMNVEV (reference sequence). The V and J ends lost 1 base and 7 bases respectively, with 20 bases between them. CDR3 sequence reads: CASSLLRQPSIREQYF. In DNA, the CDR3 is TGTGCCAGCAGTTTATTGCGACAGCCTAGTATTCGTGAGCAGTACTTC.